Following are 3 T cell receptor beta chains from one sample sequenced in a study of beta chain features in type 1 diabetes. Study-wide results and caveats: All four CD4+ subsets from Type 1 diabetes patients carried moderately but significantly shorter TCRB CDR3s.

These receptors have no identified antigens. TCRB transcripts that were expressed got sequenced, as all of the isolated RNA had been reverse transcribed. The table came from immunoSEQ multiplex PCR; TCRdb's copy has only in-frame clones and leaves some out. The sample holds roughly 38,000 clones, approximately 62% seen once. The sample consisted of Tregs from blood. The source of these receptors is a man aged 30 to 39 with type 1 diabetes. Some clones in this sample may be carry-over from other donors' samples.

V usage is TRBV19 and J usage is TRBJ1-2; possible D gene TRBD1, 6 bases. This CDR3 contains 14 residues. The germline gives CDR1 LNHDA, CDR2 SQIVND (reference sequence). Trimming removed 4 bases from V and 3 bases from J, with 12 bases in between. The CDR3 spells CASSTQQGDYGYTF. CDR3 nucleotide sequence: TGTGCCAGTAGTACGCAACAGGGCGACTATGGCTACACCTTC.

This clone occurred a few times. This sequence joins TRBV5-8 and TRBJ2-4; tentatively, D is TRBD2 (6 bases). From germline, CDR1 is SGHTS and CDR2 YDEGEE. The germline V and J ends were trimmed by 2 bases and 4 bases, with 10 bases remaining between them. The CDR3 is made up of 14 amino acids. For the CDR3, the DNA is TGTGCCAGCAGCTTCGCGGGGCCTAAAAACATTCAGTACTTC. This codes for CASSFAGPKNIQYF.

CDR3 bases: TGCGCCAGCAGCCGAAAGCTAGCGGCCCCAAGCACAGATACGCAGTATTTT. It encodes CASSRKLAAPSTDTQYF. J is TRBJ2-3 and V is TRBV5-1, with 7 positions matching TRBD2. The CDR3 totals 17 residues. Trimming cost V 4 bases and J 0 bases; bases outside gene matches: 11. CDR1 is SGHRS and CDR2 is YFSETQ in the germline V gene.